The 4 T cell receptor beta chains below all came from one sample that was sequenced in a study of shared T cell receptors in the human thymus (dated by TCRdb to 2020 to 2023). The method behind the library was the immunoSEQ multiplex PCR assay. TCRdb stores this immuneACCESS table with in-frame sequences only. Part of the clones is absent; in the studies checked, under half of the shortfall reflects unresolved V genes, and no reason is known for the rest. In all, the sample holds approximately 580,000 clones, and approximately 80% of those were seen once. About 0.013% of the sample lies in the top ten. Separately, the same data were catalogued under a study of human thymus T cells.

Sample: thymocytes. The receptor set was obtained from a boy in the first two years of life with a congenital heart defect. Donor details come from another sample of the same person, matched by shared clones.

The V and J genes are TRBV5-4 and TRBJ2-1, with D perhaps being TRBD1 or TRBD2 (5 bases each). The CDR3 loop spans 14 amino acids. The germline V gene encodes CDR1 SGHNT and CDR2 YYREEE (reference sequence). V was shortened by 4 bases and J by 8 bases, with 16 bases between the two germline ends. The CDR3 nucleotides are TGTGCCAGCAGCGTGGGACGGGGTGGGGATGAGCAGTTCTTC. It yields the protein CASSVGRGGDEQFF.

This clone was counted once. The CDR3 loop is CASSPRVEQYF. DNA for the CDR3: TGTGCCAGCAGCCCGAGGGTCGAGCAGTACTTC. This chain uses TRBV13 with TRBJ2-7; maybe TRBD2 (5 bases). The CDR3 loop spans 11 amino acids. Germline CDR1 PRHDT, CDR2 FYEKMQ (reference sequence). Trimming pared 5 bases from V and 6 bases from J, leaving 8 bases between.

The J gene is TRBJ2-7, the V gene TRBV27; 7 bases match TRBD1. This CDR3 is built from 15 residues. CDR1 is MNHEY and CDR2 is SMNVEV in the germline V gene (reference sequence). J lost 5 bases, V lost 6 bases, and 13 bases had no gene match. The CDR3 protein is CASSLIMTGTHEQYF. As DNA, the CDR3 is TGTGCCAGCAGCCTAATTATGACAGGGACACACGAGCAGTACTTC.

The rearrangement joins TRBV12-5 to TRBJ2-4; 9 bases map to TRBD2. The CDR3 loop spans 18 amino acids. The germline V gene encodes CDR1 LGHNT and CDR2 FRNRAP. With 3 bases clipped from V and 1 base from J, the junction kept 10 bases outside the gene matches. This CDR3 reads CASGLETSGKRAKNIQYF. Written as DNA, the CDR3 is TGTGCTAGTGGTTTAGAGACTAGCGGAAAGAGGGCCAAAAACATTCAGTACTTC.